This TCR beta chain was documented in a study of blood T cell repertoires in COVID-19 (dated by TCRdb to the early 2020s). For context, the study as a whole: For ImmuneRACE Cohort 3, a participant was defined as recovered based on two consecutive negative NP/OP PCR tests, clearance by a healthcare professional, or resolution of symptoms. A freely available public database, intended as a resource for researchers studying the immune response to SARS-CoV-2, is where the repertoires were released. Where HLA class I and class II types were available, the types were taken from metadata supplied by the sample provider, not from assay-based typing. Samples came from the ongoing ImmuneRACE study (first 160 participants) plus 1,254 subjects from 6 global collaborators. Collaborator samples came from the United States, Italy and Spain and covered acute and convalescent phases of COVID-19. Deeply sampled blood TCRbeta repertoires from subjects exposed to, actively infected with, or recovered from COVID-19 were included in the dataset. Sample metadata almost always included a de-identified subject ID, COVID-19 status, age in years and sex. The material from the prospective study consisted of cDNA or gDNA derived from T cells, B-cell-depleted T cells, or PBMCs. The study at large found these results: Clinical and demographic metadata were provided uncurated, with the amount varying by source and participant.

Concerning this clone itself: The antigen it binds to is not known. Base qualities are not recorded, but no much larger clone differs from it by a single base.

TCRbeta CDR3 regions were amplified from genomic DNA by means of the immunoSEQ Assay, a bias-controlled multiplex PCR. On the study's bioinformatics: Within the assay, amplification of reference gene primers was used to estimate how many nucleated cells each sample contained. To quantify the absolute abundance of each unique TCRbeta CDR3 rearrangement, sequence reads were collapsed and filtered. For each sample, productive Simpson clonality was calculated as the square root of Simpson's diversity index over productive rearrangements. Not all clones reach the TCRdb copy of this immuneACCESS table, which keeps in-frame sequences only. Checked studies attribute under half of the gap to unresolved V genes and leave the rest unexplained. The V and J calls and clone size were taken over from that table, and D and trimming were inferred from the DNA. For this sample there are over 200,000 clones; about 86% appear just once. In total, the top ten clones hold approximately 2.8% of the sample.

Participants in the prospective study were aged roughly 18 to 89 years, lived in about two dozen United States geographic areas, and enrolled through a virtual design. In the prospective study, participants were assigned to cohorts based on the clinical history participants reported in a screening survey and a study questionnaire. In the prospective study, whole blood, serum and a nasopharyngeal or oropharyngeal swab were collected from each participant by mobile phlebotomists. Over a roughly two-month period, participants in the prospective study had the option of providing additional blood draws and questionnaires. Prospective study blood samples were shipped either frozen or at room temperature before DNA extraction. This TCR was sampled from a woman aged 50 to 65 in a cohort exposed to, infected with or recovered from COVID-19 (not recorded which). Sequences were obtained from PBMCs or T cells enriched from blood (not recorded which).

In nucleotides, the sequence is TGTGCCATCAGTGACACCCGGACAGGGACTAATGAAAAACTGTTTTTT. It codes for CAISDTRTGTNEKLFF. In this chain, TRBV10-3 is recombined with TRBJ1-4, with 8 bases in between that match TRBD1. Measured from the cysteine to the phenylalanine, the CDR3 is 16 residues long. The only DNA kept is the CDR3, 48 bases in frame from the first base. Based on the germline V gene, the CDR1 and CDR2 sequences are ENHRY and SYGVKD. Unmatched junction bases come to 5, with V trimmed by 3 bases and J by 2 bases.